The 5 T cell receptor beta chains listed next were all sequenced from one sample in a study of T cell repertoires in cytomegalovirus infection. TCRdb re-called the reads with MiXCR, one entry per CDR3 protein. The sample gives 150,000 to 200,000 distinct CDR3 sequences, roughly 28% of which show up once; about 31% is in the top ten. The sequenced sample consisted of PBMCs. The receptors shown here come from a human donor in good health (CMV status not recorded). Some clones in this sample may be carry-over from other donors' samples.

The chain is built from TRBV15 and TRBJ1-2, with D hard to call. The CDR3 spans 15 residues. Trimming left V 4 bases short and J 0 bases short, with 12 bases between. Germline loops: CDR1 LNHNV, CDR2 YYDKDF (reference sequence). DNA of the CDR3: TGTGCCACCAGCACTGCAGGCGTTACTAACTATGGCTACACCTTC. Amino acids: CATSTAGVTNYGYTF. Looking up the rest from reference TRBV15 and TRBJ1-2 gives the full variable domain: DAMVIQNPRYQVTQFGKPVTLSCSQTLNHNVMYWYQQKSSQAPKLLFHYYDKDFNNEADTPDNFQSRRPNTSFCFLDIRSPGLGDTAMYLCATSTAGVTNYGYTFGSGTRLTVV.

This clonotype was counted a single time. The gene calls are TRBV20-1 and TRBJ2-3, with 7 nucleotides matching TRBD2. V lost 3 bases to trimming and J lost 2 bases; unmatched junction nucleotides: 5. The CDR3 spans 14 residues. Germline V gene lookup returns CDR1 DFQATT and CDR2 SNEGSKA (reference sequence). The CDR3 region has the DNA TGCAGTGCTAGGGAGCGGGGAGACACAGATACGCAGTATTTT. It is translated as CSARERGDTDTQYF.

In its sample, this clonotype was seen a few times. This chain links TRBV25-1 with TRBJ1-1; tentatively, D is TRBD1 (6 bases). The germline V gene has CDR1 MGHDK and CDR2 SYGVNS. This CDR3 contains 15 residues. The ends were cut back, 8 bases at V and 4 bases at J, with 20 bases in the middle. CDR3 nucleotide sequence: TGTGCCAGCCGGGGGGTGGGGGGCCTGGGCACTGAAGCTTTCTTT. As protein: CASRGVGGLGTEAFF.

This clonotype was recorded at least ten times. The chain recombines TRBV7-2 with TRBJ1-2; TRBD1 aligns across 8 bases. CDR1 is SGHTA, CDR2 FQGNSA, per germline. J lost 7 bases, V lost 5 bases, and 3 bases had no gene match. This CDR3 spans 12 amino acids. CDR3 sequence (DNA): TGTGCCAGCAGCCGTGACAGGGGTGGCTACACCTTC. This codes for CASSRDRGGYTF.

This clonotype appeared once. The V gene is TRBV29-1, the J gene TRBJ2-3; D remains unclear. This CDR3 contains 12 residues. V was pared by 6 bases and J by 6 bases, with 13 bases between. Germline CDR1 is SQVTM and CDR2 is ANQGSEA. The CDR3 protein is CSVVRSADTQYF. In nucleotides, the CDR3 is TGCAGCGTAGTCCGTTCAGCCGATACGCAGTATTTT.